The 13 T cell receptor beta chains reported below all come from one sample, sequenced in a study of shared clonotypes between healthy human individuals. Here immunoSEQ multiplex PCR was the method, and the copy in TCRdb shows in-frame clones only, minus some. Here the sample spans about 990,000 clones, roughly 74% being singletons. Sequenced input: memory CD4+ T cells from PBMCs. The subset here: CD45RA-negative fraction. These receptors all come from a man between 18 and 29 years old in good health. Some clones in this sample may be carry-over from other donors' samples.

This chain joins TRBV19 and TRBJ1-5; 9 bases agree with TRBD1. V lost 9 bases and J lost 4; bases outside the gene matches: 13. CDR3 length equals 16 residues. Per the germline V gene, CDR1 is LNHDA and CDR2 is SQIVND (reference sequence). The CDR3 loop is CASADEDRGGNQPQHF. The CDR3 bases are TGTGCCAGCGCCGATGAGGACAGGGGTGGGAATCAGCCCCAGCATTTT.

This clone was recorded only once. The V gene is TRBV4-1, the J gene TRBJ2-7; 10 nucleotides agree with TRBD1. V lost 2 bases to trimming and J lost 4 bases; unmatched junction nucleotides: 8. The CDR3 consists of 16 residues. Germline V gene sequence: CDR1 MGHRA, CDR2 YSYEKL. The DNA of the CDR3 is TGCGCCAGCAGCCAAACCGGGACAGGGGTCATTTACGAGCAGTACTTC. It specifies CASSQTGTGVIYEQYF.

The chain couples TRBV19 to TRBJ2-5; D is tentatively TRBD1 or TRBD2 (6 bases each). Trimming left V 6 bases short and J 4 bases short, with 21 bases between. The CDR3 covers 16 residues. Germline V gene data show CDR1 as LNHDA and CDR2 as SQIVND (reference sequence). As DNA, the CDR3 is TGTGCCAGTAGCAAGGGGGACTCCTCGGGCGGAGAGACCCAGTACTTC. Translated, it gives CASSKGDSSGGETQYF.

The chain recombines TRBV28 with TRBJ2-5; maybe TRBD2 (5 bases). Germline V CDR1 and CDR2: MDHEN, SYDVKM. The CDR3 runs 14 residues. V lost 5 bases and J 1 base, leaving 11 bases between the germline ends. Here the CDR3 reads CASSGGRPQETQYF. CDR3 nucleotides: TGTGCCAGCAGTGGCGGGCGCCCCCAAGAGACCCAGTACTTC.

The V and J genes are TRBV7-3 and TRBJ2-2; D unclear. The V end was cut by 5 bases, the J end by 6 bases, with 10 bases between. This CDR3 contains 13 residues. CDR1 is SGHTA, CDR2 FQGTGA, per germline. This chain's CDR3 is CASSPSGAGELFF. CDR3 nucleotides: TGTGCCAGCAGCCCCTCGGGCGCCGGGGAGCTGTTTTTT.

The chain couples TRBV28 to TRBJ2-7; TRBD1 might be the D (6 bases). The CDR3 consists of 14 residues. V lost 5 bases and J lost 1, with 12 bases in between. CDR1 and CDR2 from the germline V gene are MDHEN and SYDVKM. CDR3 protein: CASSPQGRSYEQYF. CDR3 sequence (DNA): TGTGCCAGCAGTCCCCAGGGGCGATCCTACGAGCAGTACTTC. The variable domain in full, completed from reference TRBV28 and TRBJ2-7, reads DVKVTQSSRYLVKRTGEKVFLECVQDMDHENMFWYRQDPGLGLRLIYFSYDVKMKEKGDIPEGYSVSREKKERFSLILESASTNQTSMYLCASSPQGRSYEQYFGPGTRLTVT.

The chain is built from TRBV2 and TRBJ2-2, with TRBD1 matching 7 bases. The trim removed 8 bases at V and 4 bases at J, leaving 7 bases unmatched. CDR3 length equals 14 residues. Germline V gene lookup returns CDR1 SNHLY and CDR2 FYNNEI. Here the CDR3 DNA reads TGTGCCAGCCGGGTTTCAGGGGGCACCGGGGAGCTGTTTTTT. This translates into CASRVSGGTGELFF.

This chain links TRBV2 with TRBJ2-1; D might be TRBD2 (6 bases). This CDR3 is 16 amino acids long. Germline V gene lookup returns CDR1 SNHLY and CDR2 FYNNEI. Trimming left V 7 bases short and J 0 bases short, with 16 bases between. The CDR3 sequence is CASTGSLASSYNEQFF. The CDR3 DNA reads as TGTGCCAGCACCGGATCCCTAGCGAGCTCCTACAATGAGCAGTTCTTC.

This clone was observed a single time. The rearrangement links TRBV6-6 to TRBJ2-3; 8 bases fit TRBD1. J was trimmed by 8 bases and V by 1 base; bases with no gene match: 5. This CDR3 region has 14 residues. Per the germline V gene, CDR1 is MNHNY and CDR2 is SVGAGI (reference sequence). The CDR3 DNA reads TGTGCCAGCAGTTACTTGCTCGGACAGGGTACGCAGTATTTT. Its protein product is CASSYLLGQGTQYF.

V is TRBV21-1 and J is TRBJ2-1; the table's D call of TRBD2 was not tested on the DNA. TRBV21-1 has pseudogene status. The CDR3 contains 11 residues. The CDR3 nucleotides are TGTGCCAGCAGCAACGGCGGGAGTAAGTTCTTC. The encoded protein is CASSNGGSKFF.

The rearrangement uses TRBV27 and TRBJ1-1; D remains ambiguous. This CDR3 comprises 15 residues. Per the germline V gene, CDR1 is MNHEY and CDR2 is SMNVEV (reference sequence). V was clipped by 5 bases and J by 5 bases, with 18 bases between them. The chain's CDR3 is CASSGWGDGSTEAFF. CDR3 bases: TGTGCCAGCAGTGGTTGGGGAGATGGTTCGACTGAAGCTTTCTTT.

The genes are TRBV10-3 and TRBJ1-1, with unresolved D. Germline V gene sequence: CDR1 ENHRY, CDR2 SYGVKD. This CDR3 comprises 15 residues. Trimming shortened V by 2 bases and J by 3 bases, and 13 bases separated the two germline ends. CDR3 sequence reads: CAISEPHATHTEAFF. CDR3 bases: TGTGCCATCAGTGAGCCACACGCCACCCACACTGAAGCTTTCTTT.

The chain recombines TRBV6-1 with TRBJ1-2, with D possibly being TRBD1 (5 bases). CDR3 length: 12 residues. The germline V gene has CDR1 MNHNS and CDR2 SASEGT. V was pared by 9 bases and J by 4 bases, with 12 bases between. The CDR3 sequence: CASSQGTYGYTF. The CDR3 nucleotides are TGTGCCAGTTCGCAGGGTACCTATGGCTACACCTTC.